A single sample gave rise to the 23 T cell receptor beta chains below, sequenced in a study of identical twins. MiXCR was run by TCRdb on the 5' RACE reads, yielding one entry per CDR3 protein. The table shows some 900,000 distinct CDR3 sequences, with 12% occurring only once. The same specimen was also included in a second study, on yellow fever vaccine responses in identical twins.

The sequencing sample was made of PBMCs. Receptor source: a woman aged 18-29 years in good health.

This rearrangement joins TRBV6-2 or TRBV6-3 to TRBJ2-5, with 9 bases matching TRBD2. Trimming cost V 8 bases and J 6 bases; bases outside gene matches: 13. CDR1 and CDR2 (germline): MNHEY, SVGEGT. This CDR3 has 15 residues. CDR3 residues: CASSSGDVPGKTQYF. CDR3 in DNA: TGTGCCAGCTCTAGCGGGGACGTGCCCGGAAAGACCCAGTACTTC.

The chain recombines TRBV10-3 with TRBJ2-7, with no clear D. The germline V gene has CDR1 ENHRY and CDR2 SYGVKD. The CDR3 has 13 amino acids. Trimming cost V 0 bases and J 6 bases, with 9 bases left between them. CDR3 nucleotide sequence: TGTGCCATCAGTGAGTCGATTGCTAGCGAGCAGTACGTC. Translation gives CAISESIASEQYV.

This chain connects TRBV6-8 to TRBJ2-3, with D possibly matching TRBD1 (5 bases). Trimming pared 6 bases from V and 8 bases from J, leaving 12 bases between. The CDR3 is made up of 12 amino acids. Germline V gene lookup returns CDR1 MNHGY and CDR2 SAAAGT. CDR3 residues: CASRSGAPTQYF. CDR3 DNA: TGTGCCAGCAGGAGTGGGGCCCCTACGCAGTATTTT.

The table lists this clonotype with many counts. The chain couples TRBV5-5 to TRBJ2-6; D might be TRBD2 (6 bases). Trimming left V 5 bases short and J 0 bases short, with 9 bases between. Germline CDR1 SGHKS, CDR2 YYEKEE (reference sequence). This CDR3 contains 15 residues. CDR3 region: CASSPGSSGANVLTF. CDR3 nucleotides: TGTGCCAGCAGTCCCGGGAGCTCTGGGGCCAACGTCCTGACTTTC.

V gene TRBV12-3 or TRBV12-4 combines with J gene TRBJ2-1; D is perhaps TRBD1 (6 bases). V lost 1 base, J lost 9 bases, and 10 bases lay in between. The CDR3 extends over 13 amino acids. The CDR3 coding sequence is TGTGCCAGCAGTTTAGAAACAGGGCGTGAGCAGTTCTTC. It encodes CASSLETGREQFF.

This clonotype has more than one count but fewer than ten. CDR3 bases: TGTGCCAGCAGTTTTGGGGGCGGGAAGCAGTACGTC. Encoded protein: CASSFGGGKQYV. The V and J genes are TRBV12-3 or TRBV12-4 and TRBJ2-7; tentatively, D is TRBD1 or TRBD2 (6 bases each). Trimming took off 3 bases at V and 8 bases at J, with 11 bases between the two ends. This CDR3 region has 12 residues.

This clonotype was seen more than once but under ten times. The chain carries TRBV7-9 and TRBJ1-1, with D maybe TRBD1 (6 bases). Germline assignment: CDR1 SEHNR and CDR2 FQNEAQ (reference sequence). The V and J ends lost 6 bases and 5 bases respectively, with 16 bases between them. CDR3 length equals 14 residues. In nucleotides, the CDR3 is TGTGCCAGCAGTATGACAGGAGGCGGGACTGAAGCTTTCTTT. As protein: CASSMTGGGTEAFF.

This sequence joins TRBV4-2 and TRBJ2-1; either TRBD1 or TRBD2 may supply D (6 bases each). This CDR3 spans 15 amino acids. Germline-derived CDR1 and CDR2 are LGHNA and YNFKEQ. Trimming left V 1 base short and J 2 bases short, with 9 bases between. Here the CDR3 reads CASSQAGAAYNEQFF. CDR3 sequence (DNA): TGTGCCAGCAGCCAAGCGGGGGCCGCCTACAATGAGCAGTTCTTC.

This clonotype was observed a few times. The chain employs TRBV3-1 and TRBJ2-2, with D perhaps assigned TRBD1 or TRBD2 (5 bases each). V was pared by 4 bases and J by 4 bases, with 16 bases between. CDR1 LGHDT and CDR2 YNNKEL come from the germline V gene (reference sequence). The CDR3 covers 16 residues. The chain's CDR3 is CASSPERARGTGELFF. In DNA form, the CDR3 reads TGTGCCAGCAGCCCCGAAAGGGCGAGGGGCACCGGGGAGCTGTTTTTT.

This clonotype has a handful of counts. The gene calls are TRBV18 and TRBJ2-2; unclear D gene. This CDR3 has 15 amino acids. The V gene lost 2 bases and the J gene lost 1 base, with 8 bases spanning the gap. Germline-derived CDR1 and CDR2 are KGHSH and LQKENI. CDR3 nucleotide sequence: TGTGCCAGCTCACCAGAAGCTTTGAACACCGGGGAGCTGTTTTTT. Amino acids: CASSPEALNTGELFF.

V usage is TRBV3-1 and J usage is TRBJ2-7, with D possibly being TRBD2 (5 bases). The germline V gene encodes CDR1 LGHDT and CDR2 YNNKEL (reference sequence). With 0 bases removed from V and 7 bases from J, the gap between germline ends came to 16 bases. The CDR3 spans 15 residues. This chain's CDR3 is CASSQDFFGVGEQYF. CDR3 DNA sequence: TGTGCCAGCAGCCAAGACTTTTTCGGGGTGGGGGAGCAGTACTTC.

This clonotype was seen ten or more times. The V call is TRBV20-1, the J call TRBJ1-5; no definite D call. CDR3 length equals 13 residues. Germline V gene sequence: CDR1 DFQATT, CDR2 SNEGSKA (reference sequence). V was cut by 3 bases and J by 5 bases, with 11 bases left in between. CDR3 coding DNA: TGCAGTGCTAGCCAGAATAACGATCAGCCCCAGCATTTT. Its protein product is CSASQNNDQPQHF.

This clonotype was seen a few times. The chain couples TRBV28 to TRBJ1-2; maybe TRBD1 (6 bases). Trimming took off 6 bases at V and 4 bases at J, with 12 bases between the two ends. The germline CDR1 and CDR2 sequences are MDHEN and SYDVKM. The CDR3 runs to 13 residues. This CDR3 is CASRDTGPYGYTF. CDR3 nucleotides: TGTGCCAGCAGAGATACAGGGCCCTATGGCTACACCTTC.

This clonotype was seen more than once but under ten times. This CDR3 is CASSLAAIPYNEQFF. DNA for the CDR3: TGTGCCAGCAGCCTAGCGGCCATCCCCTACAATGAGCAGTTCTTC. The chain employs TRBV3-1 and TRBJ2-1, with D possibly matching TRBD2 (6 bases). The CDR3 extends over 15 amino acids. In germline, CDR1 is LGHDT, CDR2 YNNKEL (reference sequence). V was cut by 4 bases and J by 2 bases, with 12 bases left in between.

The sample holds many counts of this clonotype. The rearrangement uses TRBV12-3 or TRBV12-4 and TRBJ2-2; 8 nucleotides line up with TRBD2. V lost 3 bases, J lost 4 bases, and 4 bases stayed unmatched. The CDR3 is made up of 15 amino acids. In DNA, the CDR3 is TGTGCCAGCAGTTTCAGACGGGGGGGCACCGGGGAGCTGTTTTTT. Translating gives CASSFRRGGTGELFF.

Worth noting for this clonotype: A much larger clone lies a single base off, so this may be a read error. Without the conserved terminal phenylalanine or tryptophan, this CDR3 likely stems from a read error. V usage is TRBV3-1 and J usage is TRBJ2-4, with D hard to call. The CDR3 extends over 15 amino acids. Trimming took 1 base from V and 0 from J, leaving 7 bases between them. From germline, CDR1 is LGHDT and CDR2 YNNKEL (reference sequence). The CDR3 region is CASSQVFEAKNIQYL. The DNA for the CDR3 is TGTGCCAGCAGCCAAGTTTTTGAAGCCAAAAACATTCAGTACCTC.

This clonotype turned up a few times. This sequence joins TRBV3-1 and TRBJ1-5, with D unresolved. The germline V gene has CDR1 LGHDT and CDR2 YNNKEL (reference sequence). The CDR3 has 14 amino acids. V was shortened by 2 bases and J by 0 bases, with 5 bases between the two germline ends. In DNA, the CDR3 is TGTGCCAGCAGCCAACGTAATAGCAATCAGCCCCAGCATTTT. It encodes CASSQRNSNQPQHF.

CDR3 sequence (DNA): TGTGCCAGCAGTTTTTATACAGGGGCAGAGACCCAGTACTTC. This translates into CASSFYTGAETQYF. The chain carries TRBV6-5 and TRBJ2-5, with 7 bases lining up with TRBD1. In germline, CDR1 is MNHEY, CDR2 SVGAGI. V lost 4 bases to trimming and J lost 4 bases; unmatched junction nucleotides: 6. This CDR3 is 14 amino acids long.

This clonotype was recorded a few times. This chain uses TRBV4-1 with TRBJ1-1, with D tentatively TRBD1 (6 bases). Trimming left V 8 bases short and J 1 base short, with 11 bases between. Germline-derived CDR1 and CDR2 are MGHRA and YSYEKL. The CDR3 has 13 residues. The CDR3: CASGSGANTEAFF. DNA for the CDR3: TGCGCCAGCGGCTCGGGGGCGAACACTGAAGCTTTCTTT.

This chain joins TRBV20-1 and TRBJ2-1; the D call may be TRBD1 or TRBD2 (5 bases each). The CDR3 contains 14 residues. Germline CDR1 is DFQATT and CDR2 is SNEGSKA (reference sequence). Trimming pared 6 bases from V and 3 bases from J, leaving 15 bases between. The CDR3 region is CSAPVMGDYNEQFF. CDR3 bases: TGCAGTGCCCCGGTTATGGGGGACTACAATGAGCAGTTCTTC.

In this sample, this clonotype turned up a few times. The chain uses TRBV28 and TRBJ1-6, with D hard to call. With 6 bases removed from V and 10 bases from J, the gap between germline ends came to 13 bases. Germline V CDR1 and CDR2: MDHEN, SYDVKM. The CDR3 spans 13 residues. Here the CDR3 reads CASSYPHSSPLHF. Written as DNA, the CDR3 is TGTGCCAGCAGCTACCCCCATAGCTCACCCCTCCACTTT.

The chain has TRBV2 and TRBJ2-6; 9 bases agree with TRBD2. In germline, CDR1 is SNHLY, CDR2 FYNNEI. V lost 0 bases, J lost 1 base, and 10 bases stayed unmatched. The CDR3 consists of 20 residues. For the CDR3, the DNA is TGTGCCAGCAGTGAAGCGTTCACTAGCGGGCCTCCATCTGGGGCCAACGTCCTGACTTTC. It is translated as CASSEAFTSGPPSGANVLTF.

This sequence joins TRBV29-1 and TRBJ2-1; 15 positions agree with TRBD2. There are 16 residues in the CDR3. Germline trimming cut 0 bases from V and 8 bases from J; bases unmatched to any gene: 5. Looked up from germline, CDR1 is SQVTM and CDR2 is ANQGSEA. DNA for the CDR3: TGCAGCGTTGAAGAAGGGACTAGCGGGGGGCTGGATGAGCAGTTCTTC. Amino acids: CSVEEGTSGGLDEQFF.